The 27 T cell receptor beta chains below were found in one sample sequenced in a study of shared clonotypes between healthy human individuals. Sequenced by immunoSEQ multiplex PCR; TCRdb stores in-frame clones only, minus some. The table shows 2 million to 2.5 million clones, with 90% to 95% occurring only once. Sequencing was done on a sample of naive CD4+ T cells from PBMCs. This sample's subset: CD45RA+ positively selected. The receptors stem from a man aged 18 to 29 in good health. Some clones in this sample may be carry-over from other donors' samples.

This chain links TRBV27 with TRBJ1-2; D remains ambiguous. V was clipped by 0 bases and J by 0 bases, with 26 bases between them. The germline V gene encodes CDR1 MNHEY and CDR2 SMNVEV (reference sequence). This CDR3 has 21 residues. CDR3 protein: CASSLSESGGRWKPSNYGYTF. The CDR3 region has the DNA TGTGCCAGCAGTTTATCCGAATCTGGAGGACGGTGGAAACCCTCTAACTATGGCTACACCTTC.

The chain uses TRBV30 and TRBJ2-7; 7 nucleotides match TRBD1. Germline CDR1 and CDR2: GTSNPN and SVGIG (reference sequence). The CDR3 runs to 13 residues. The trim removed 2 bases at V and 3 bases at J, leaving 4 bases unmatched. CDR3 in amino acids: CAWSPGQNYEQYF. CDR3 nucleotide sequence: TGTGCCTGGAGTCCGGGACAGAACTACGAGCAGTACTTC. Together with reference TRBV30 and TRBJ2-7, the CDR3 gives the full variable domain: SQTIHQWPATLVQPVGSPLSLECTVEGTSNPNLYWYRQAAGRGLQLLFYSVGIGQISSEVPQNLSASRPQDRQFILSSKKLLLSDSGFYLCAWSPGQNYEQYFGPGTRLTVT.

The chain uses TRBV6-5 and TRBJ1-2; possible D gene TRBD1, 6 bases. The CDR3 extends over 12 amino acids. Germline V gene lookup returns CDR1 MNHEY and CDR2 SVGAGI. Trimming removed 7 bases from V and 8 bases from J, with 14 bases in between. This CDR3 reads CASTDTGRGYTF. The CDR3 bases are TGTGCCAGCACTGACACAGGGAGAGGCTACACCTTC.

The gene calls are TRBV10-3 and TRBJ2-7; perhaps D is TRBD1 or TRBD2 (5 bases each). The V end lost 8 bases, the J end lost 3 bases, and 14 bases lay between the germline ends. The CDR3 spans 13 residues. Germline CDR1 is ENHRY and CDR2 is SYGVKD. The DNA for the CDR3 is TGTGCCATCGGTCAGGGACCTTTCTACGAGCAGTACTTC. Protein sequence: CAIGQGPFYEQYF.

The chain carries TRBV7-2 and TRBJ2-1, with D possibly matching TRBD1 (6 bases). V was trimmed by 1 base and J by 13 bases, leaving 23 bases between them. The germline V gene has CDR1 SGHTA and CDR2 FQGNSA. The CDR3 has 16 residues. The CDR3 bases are TGTGCCAGCAGCTTAGTAATACAGGAGCGTGGGGGCGTCCAGTTCTTC. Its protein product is CASSLVIQERGGVQFF.

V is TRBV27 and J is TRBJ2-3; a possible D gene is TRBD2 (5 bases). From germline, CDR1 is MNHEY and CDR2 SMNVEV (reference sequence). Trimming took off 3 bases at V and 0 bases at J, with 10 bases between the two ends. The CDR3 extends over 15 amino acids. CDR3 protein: CASSFGGLSTDTQYF. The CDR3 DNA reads TGTGCCAGCAGTTTTGGCGGGCTTAGCACAGATACGCAGTATTTT.

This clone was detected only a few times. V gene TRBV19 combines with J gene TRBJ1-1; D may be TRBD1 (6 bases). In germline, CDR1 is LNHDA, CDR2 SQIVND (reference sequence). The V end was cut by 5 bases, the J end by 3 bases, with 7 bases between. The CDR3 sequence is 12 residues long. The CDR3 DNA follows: TGTGCCAGTAGTGGACAGTACACTGAAGCTTTCTTT. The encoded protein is CASSGQYTEAFF.

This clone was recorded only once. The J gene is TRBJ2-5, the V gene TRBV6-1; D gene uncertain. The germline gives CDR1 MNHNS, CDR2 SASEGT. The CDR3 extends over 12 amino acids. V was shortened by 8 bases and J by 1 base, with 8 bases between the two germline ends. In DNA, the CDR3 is TGTGCCAGCGGAAAATTCCAAGAGACCCAGTACTTC. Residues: CASGKFQETQYF.

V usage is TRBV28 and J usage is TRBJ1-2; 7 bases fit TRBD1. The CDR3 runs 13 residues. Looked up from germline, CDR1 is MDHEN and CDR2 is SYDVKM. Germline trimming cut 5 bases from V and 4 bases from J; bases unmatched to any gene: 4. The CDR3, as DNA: TGTGCCAGCAGTACCTGGACAGGCTATGGCTACACCTTC. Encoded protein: CASSTWTGYGYTF.

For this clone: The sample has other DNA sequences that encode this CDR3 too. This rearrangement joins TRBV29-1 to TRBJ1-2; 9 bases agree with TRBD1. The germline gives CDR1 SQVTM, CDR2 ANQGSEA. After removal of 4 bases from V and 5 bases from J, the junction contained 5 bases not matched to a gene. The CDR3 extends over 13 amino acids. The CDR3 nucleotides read TGCAGCGTTGCCCCGGGACAGGGTTATGGCTACACCTTC. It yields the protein CSVAPGQGYGYTF. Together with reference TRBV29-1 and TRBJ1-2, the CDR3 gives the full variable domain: SAVISQKPSRDICQRGTSLTIQCQVDSQVTMMFWYRQQPGQSLTLIATANQGSEATYESGFVIDKFPISRPNLTFSTLTVSNMSPEDSSIYLCSVAPGQGYGYTFGSGTRLTVV.

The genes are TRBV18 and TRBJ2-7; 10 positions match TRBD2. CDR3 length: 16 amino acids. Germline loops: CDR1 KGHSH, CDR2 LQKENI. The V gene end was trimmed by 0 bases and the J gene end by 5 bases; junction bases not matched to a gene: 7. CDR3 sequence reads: CASSPPSLAGDHEQYF. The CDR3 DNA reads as TGTGCCAGCTCACCACCGTCGCTAGCGGGAGACCACGAGCAGTACTTC.

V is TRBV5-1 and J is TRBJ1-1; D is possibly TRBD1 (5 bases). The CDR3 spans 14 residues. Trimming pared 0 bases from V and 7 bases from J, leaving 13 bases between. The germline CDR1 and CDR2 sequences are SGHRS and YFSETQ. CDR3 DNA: TGCGCCAGCAGCTTGGAGTTAGGGGCGGATGAAGCTTTCTTT. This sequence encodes CASSLELGADEAFF. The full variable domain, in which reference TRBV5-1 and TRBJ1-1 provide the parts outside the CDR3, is KAGVTQTPRYLIKTRGQQVTLSCSPISGHRSVSWYQQTPGQGLQFLFEYFSETQRNKGNFPGRFSGRQFSNSRSEMNVSTLELGDSALYLCASSLELGADEAFFGQGTRLTVV.

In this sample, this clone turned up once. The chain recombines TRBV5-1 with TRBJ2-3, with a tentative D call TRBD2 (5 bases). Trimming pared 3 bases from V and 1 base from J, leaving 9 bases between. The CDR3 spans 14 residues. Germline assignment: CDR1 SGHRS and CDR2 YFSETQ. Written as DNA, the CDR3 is TGCGCCAGCAGCTGGGGAGCCCGCACAGATACGCAGTATTTT. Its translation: CASSWGARTDTQYF.

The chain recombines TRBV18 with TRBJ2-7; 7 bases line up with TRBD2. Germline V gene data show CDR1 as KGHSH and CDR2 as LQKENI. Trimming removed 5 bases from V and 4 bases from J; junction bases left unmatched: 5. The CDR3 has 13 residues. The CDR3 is CASSFAGDYEQYF. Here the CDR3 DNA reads TGTGCCAGCTCATTTGCGGGGGATTACGAGCAGTACTTC.

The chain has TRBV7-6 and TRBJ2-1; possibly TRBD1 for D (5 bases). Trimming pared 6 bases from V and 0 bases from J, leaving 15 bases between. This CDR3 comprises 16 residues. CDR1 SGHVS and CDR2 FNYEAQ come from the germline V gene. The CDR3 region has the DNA TGTGCCAGCAGGCATAACAGGCTGAGCTCCTACAATGAGCAGTTCTTC. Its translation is CASRHNRLSSYNEQFF.

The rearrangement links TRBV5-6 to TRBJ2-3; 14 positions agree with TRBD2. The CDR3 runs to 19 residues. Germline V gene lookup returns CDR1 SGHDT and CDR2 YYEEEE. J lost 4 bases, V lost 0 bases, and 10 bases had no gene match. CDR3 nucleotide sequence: TGTGCCAGCAGCTTGGTCTTGGGACTAGCGGGAGTGGGCGCAGATACGCAGTATTTT. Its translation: CASSLVLGLAGVGADTQYF.

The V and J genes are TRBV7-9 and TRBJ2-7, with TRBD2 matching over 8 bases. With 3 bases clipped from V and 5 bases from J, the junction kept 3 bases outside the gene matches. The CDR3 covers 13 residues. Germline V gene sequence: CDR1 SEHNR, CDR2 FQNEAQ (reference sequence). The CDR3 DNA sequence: TGTGCCAGCAGCTTCGGACTAGCAAACGAGCAGTACTTC. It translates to CASSFGLANEQYF.

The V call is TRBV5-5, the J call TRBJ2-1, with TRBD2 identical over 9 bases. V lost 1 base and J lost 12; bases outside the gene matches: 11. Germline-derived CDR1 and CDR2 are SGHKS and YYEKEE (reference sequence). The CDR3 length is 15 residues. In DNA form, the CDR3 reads TGTGCCAGCAGCTTGCCTGGGCTAGCGGGACCCCGGCAGTTCTTC. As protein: CASSLPGLAGPRQFF.

The chain's CDR3 is CASSQTRTPGELFF. The CDR3 nucleotides are TGTGCCAGCAGCCAGACTAGGACCCCCGGGGAGCTGTTTTTT. This chain joins TRBV28 and TRBJ2-2; D might be TRBD2 (6 bases). Germline V gene data show CDR1 as MDHEN and CDR2 as SYDVKM. Trimming left V 6 bases short and J 6 bases short, with 14 bases between. The CDR3 consists of 14 residues.

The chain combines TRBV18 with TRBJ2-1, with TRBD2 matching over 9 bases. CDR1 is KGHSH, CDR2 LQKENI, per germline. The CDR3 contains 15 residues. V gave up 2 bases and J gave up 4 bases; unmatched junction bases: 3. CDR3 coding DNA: TGTGCCAGCTCACCAGTAGCGGGAGAGTACAATGAGCAGTTCTTC. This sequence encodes CASSPVAGEYNEQFF.

The CDR3 DNA is TGTGCCAGCAGCCCAGGTTTCAATCAGCCCCAGCATTTT. This gives the protein CASSPGFNQPQHF. The V gene is TRBV7-3, the J gene TRBJ1-5; D is unresolved. The CDR3 extends over 13 amino acids. CDR1 and CDR2 (germline): SGHTA, FQGTGA. V was shortened by 5 bases and J by 3 bases, with 8 bases between the two germline ends.

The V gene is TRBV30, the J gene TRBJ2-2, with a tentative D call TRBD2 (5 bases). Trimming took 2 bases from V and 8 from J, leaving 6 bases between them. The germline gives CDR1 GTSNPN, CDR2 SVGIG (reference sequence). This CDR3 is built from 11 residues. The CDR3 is CAWSRRGELFF. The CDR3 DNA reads TGTGCCTGGAGTAGGAGGGGGGAGCTGTTTTTT.

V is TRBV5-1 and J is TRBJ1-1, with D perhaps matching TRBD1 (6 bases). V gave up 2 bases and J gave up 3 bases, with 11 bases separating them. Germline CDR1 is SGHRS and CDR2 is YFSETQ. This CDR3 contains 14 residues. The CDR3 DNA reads TGCGCCAGCAGCTTTGGACAGACTCACACTGAAGCTTTCTTT. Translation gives CASSFGQTHTEAFF.

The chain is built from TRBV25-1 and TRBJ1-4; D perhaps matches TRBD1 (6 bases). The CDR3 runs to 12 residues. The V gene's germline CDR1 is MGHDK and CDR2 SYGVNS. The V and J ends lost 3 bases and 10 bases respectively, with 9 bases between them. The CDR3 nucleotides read TGTGCCAGCAGTGATGGCAGGGGAAAACTGTTTTTT. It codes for CASSDGRGKLFF.

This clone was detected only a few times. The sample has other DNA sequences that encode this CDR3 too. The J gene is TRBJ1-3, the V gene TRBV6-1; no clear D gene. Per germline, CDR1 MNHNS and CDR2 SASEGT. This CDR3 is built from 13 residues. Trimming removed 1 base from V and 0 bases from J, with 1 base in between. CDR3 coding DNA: TGTGCCAGCAGTGAAGTCTCTGGAAACACCATATATTTT. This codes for CASSEVSGNTIYF.

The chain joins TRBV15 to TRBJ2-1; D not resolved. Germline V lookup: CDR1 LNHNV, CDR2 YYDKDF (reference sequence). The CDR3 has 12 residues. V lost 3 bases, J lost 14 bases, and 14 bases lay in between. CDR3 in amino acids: CATSSPLRVKFF. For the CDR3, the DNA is TGTGCCACCAGCAGCCCCCTTAGAGTGAAGTTCTTC.

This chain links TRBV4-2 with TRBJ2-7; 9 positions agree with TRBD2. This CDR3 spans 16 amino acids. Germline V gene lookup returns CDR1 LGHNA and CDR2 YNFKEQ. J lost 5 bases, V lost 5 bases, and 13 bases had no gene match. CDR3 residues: CASSRRRASGVHEQYF. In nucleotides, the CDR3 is TGTGCCAGCAGCAGGAGGAGGGCTAGCGGGGTCCACGAGCAGTACTTC.